This TCR beta chain was sequenced in a study of T cells in Graves' hyperthyroidism and ophthalmopathy. The investigators amplified TCR beta CDR3 regions from RNA transcripts. The study used the HTBI primer set for a first-round RT-PCR of the TCR CDR3. TCRdb redid the calling of the multiplex PCR reads with MiXCR, one entry per CDR3 protein. The data contain some 270,000 distinct CDR3 sequences, approximately 15% of them singletons. Findings of the study overall: A model built on 13 V-J features separated ophthalmopathy from stable hyperthyroidism.

The V gene's germline CDR1 is MNHNS and CDR2 SASEGT. V lost 5 bases to trimming and J lost 7 bases, with 12 bases between them. This CDR3 region has 13 residues. This clonotype turned up a few times. Its antigen remains unknown. V usage is TRBV6-1 and J usage is TRBJ1-5, with D unclear. Sequencing used blood. This sequence originates from a woman aged 40 to 50 with Graves' hyperthyroidism. The CDR3 spells CASSRLGEQPQHF. The DNA of the CDR3 is TGTGCCAGCAGTCGACTGGGTGAACAGCCCCAGCATTTT.